Below are 2 T cell receptor beta chains sequenced from a single sample in a study of blood T cells in healthy people across ages. A sample-barcoded 5' primer and a J-beta primer mix were used in a second PCR of roughly 7 to 12 cycles. One entry per CDR3 protein, called by TCRdb with MiXCR from the 5' RACE reads. The sample lists 1.5 million to 2 million distinct CDR3 sequences, roughly 52% seen once, with 2.1% in the top ten. The sample taken for sequencing was blood. Every receptor here comes from a woman aged 40 to 50 in good health.

The rearrangement uses TRBV7-2 and TRBJ1-6, with a tentative D call TRBD1 (5 bases). Germline-derived CDR1 and CDR2 are SGHTA and FQGNSA. CDR3 size: 14 residues. V dropped 6 bases and J dropped 9 bases, with 15 bases sitting between them. This chain's CDR3 is CASSRGWGGSPLHF. The CDR3 coding sequence is TGTGCCAGCAGTCGCGGATGGGGCGGTTCACCCCTCCACTTT.

This clonotype has a handful of counts. This chain connects TRBV28 to TRBJ2-7; TRBD1 might be the D (5 bases). V was trimmed by 2 bases and J by 1 base, leaving 15 bases between them. This CDR3 has 16 residues. The germline gives CDR1 MDHEN, CDR2 SYDVKM. CDR3 in DNA: TGTGCCAGCAGTTTAATCGGCGCAGGGAAGTCCTACGAGCAGTACTTC. It is translated as CASSLIGAGKSYEQYF.